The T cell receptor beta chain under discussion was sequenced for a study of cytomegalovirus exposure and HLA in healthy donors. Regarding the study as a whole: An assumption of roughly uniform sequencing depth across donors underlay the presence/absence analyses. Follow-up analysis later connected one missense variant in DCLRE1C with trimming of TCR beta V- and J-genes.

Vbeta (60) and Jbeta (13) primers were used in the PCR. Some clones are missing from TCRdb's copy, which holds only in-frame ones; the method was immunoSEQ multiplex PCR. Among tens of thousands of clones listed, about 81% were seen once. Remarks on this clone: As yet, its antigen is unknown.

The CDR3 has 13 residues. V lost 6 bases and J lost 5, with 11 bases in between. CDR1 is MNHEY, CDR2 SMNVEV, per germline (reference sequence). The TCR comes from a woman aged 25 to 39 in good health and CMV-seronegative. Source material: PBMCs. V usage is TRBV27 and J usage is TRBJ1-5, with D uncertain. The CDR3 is CASRLLPDQPQHF. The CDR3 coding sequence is TGTGCCAGCAGACTCTTGCCGGATCAGCCCCAGCATTTT.